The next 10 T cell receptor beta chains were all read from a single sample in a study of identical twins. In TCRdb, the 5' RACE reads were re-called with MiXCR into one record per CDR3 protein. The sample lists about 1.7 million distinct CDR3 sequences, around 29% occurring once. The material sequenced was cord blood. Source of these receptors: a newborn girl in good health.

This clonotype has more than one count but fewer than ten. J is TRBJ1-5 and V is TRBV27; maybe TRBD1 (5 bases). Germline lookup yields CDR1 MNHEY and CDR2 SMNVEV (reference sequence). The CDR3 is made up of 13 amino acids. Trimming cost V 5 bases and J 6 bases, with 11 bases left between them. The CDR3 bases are TGTGCCAGCAGTCCAGAGAGGGGTCAGCCCCAGCATTTT. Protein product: CASSPERGQPQHF.

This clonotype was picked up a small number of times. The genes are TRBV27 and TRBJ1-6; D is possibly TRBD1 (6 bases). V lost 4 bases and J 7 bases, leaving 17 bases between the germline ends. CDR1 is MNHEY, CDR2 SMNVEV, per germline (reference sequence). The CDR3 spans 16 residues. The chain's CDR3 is CASSSSQGHFNSPLHF. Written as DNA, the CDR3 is TGTGCCAGCAGTTCCTCTCAGGGACACTTCAATTCACCCCTCCACTTT.

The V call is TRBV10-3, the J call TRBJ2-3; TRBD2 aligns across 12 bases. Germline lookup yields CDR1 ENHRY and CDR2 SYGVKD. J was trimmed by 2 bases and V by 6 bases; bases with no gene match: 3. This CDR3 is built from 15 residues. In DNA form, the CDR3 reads TGTGCCATCAGCCGACTAGCGGGGGCCACAGATACGCAGTATTTT. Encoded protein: CAISRLAGATDTQYF.

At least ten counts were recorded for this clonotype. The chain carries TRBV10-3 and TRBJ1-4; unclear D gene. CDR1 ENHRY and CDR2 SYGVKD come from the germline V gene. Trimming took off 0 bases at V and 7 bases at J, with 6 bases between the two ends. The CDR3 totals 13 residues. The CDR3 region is CAISESKGEKLFF. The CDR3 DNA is TGTGCCATCAGTGAGTCCAAGGGTGAAAAACTGTTTTTT.

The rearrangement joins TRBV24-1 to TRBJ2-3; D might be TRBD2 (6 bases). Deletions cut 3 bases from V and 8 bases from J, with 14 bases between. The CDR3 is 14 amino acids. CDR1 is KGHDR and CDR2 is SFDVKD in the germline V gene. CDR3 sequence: CATSDPGQGGTQYF. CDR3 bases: TGTGCCACCAGTGATCCCGGTCAGGGAGGTACGCAGTATTTT.

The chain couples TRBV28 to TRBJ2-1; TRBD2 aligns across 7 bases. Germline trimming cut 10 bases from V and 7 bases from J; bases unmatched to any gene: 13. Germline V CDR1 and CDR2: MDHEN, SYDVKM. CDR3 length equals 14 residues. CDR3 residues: CAIRPGLDKNEQFF. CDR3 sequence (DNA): TGTGCCATCCGTCCTGGACTAGACAAGAATGAGCAGTTCTTC.

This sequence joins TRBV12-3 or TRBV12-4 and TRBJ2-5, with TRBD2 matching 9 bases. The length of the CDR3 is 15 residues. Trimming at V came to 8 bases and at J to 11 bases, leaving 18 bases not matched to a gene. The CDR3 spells CASSLESGRSHEQYF. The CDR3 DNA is TGTGCCAGCTCCCTGGAGAGCGGGAGGAGTCATGAGCAGTACTTC.

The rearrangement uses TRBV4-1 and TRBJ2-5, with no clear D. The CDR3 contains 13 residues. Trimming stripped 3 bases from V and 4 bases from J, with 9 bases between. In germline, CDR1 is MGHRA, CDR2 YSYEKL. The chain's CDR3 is CASSQTRLETQYF. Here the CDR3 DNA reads TGCGCCAGCAGCCAGACACGACTAGAGACCCAGTACTTC.

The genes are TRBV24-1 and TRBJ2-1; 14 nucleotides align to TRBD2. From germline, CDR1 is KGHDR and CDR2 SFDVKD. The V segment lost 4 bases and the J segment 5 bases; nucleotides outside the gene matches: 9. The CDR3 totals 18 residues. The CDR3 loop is CATSDLGTSGSLNNEQFF. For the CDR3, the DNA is TGTGCCACCAGTGACCTAGGGACTAGCGGGAGTCTTAACAATGAGCAGTTCTTC.

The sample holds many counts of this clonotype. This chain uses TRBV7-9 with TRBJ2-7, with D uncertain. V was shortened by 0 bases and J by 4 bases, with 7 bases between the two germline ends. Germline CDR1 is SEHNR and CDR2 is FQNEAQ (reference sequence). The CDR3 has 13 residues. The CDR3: CASSLANRYEQYF. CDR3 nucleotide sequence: TGTGCCAGCAGCTTAGCGAACCGGTACGAGCAGTACTTC.